This is a list of T cell receptor beta chains from one sample in a study of shared clonotypes between healthy human individuals. Clones were read by immunoSEQ multiplex PCR, and TCRdb kept only the in-frame ones, dropping some. The sample contains hundreds of thousands of clones, under 95% of which appear only once. What was sequenced was naive CD8+ T cells sorted from blood. The receptors shown here come from a man between 25 and 39 years old in good health. Each CDR3 is given with its conserved first and last residue. A D gene is named only where the DNA matches it firmly. Only part of the rows carry a size: once, few, many, or a class if the clone is expanded.

d_gene: TRBD2
len: 14
j_gene: TRBJ2-7
abundance: many
v_gene: TRBV19
CDR3nt: TGTGCCAGTAGTCTTGATAGCGGGAGGAGCGAGCAGTACTTC
CDR3aa: CASSLDSGRSEQYF

d_gene: -
len: 13
j_gene: TRBJ2-7
abundance: -
v_gene: TRBV27
CDR3nt: TGTGCCAGCAGTTTGGACAGAACCTACGAGCAGTACTTC
CDR3aa: CASSLDRTYEQYF

d_gene: -
len: 12
j_gene: TRBJ2-7
abundance: -
v_gene: TRBV29-1
CDR3nt: TGCAGCGTTGCCCGGGGACCCTACGAGCAGTACTTC
CDR3aa: CSVARGPYEQYF

d_gene: -
len: 14
j_gene: TRBJ2-1
abundance: -
v_gene: TRBV7-9
CDR3nt: TGTGCCAGCAGCGGCAGGGGAGGGGGAAATGAGCAGTTCTTC
CDR3aa: CASSGRGGGNEQFF

d_gene: TRBD1
len: 16
j_gene: TRBJ2-2
abundance: -
v_gene: TRBV5-6
CDR3nt: TGTGCCAGCAGCTTGGTCGGGGACAGTGAGACCGGGGAGCTGTTTTTT
CDR3aa: CASSLVGDSETGELFF

d_gene: -
len: 15
j_gene: TRBJ2-7
abundance: -
v_gene: TRBV4-1
CDR3nt: TGCGCCAGCAGCCAAGAAGGGAGCCCGGGGTACGAGCAGTACTTC
CDR3aa: CASSQEGSPGYEQYF

d_gene: -
len: 14
j_gene: TRBJ2-5
abundance: -
v_gene: TRBV5-4
CDR3nt: TGTGCCAGCAGCCCGACTGGGGATTACGGGTCCCAGTACTTC
CDR3aa: CASSPTGDYGSQYF

d_gene: -
len: 13
j_gene: TRBJ1-1
abundance: -
v_gene: TRBV10-2
CDR3nt: TGCGCCAGCAGTGGTACCTCTGGGACTGAAGCTTTCTTT
CDR3aa: CASSGTSGTEAFF

d_gene: TRBD1
len: 17
j_gene: TRBJ2-3
abundance: -
v_gene: TRBV2
CDR3nt: TGTGCCAGCAGCGACCCGACAGGGGGCAGTTGGGAAGATACGCAGTATTTT
CDR3aa: CASSDPTGGSWEDTQYF

d_gene: -
len: 14
j_gene: TRBJ1-3
abundance: -
v_gene: TRBV10-1
CDR3nt: TGCGCCAGCAGTGATGGATTCTCTGGAAACACCATATATTTT
CDR3aa: CASSDGFSGNTIYF

d_gene: -
len: 12
j_gene: TRBJ1-1
abundance: few
v_gene: TRBV16
CDR3nt: TGTGCCAGCAGTACCCGGGACGCAGAAGCTTTCTTT
CDR3aa: CASSTRDAEAFF

d_gene: -
len: 14
j_gene: TRBJ1-5
abundance: once
v_gene: TRBV15
CDR3nt: TGTGCCACCAGCAGGAGGGGTCGCAATCAGCCCCAGCATTTT
CDR3aa: CATSRRGRNQPQHF

d_gene: -
len: 14
j_gene: TRBJ1-5
abundance: -
v_gene: TRBV7-2
CDR3nt: TGTGCCAGCAGCTCGGGACCCGTGGGGCTGCCCCAGCATTTT
CDR3aa: CASSSGPVGLPQHF

d_gene: -
len: 12
j_gene: TRBJ1-1
abundance: -
v_gene: TRBV29-1
CDR3nt: TGCAGCGTTGATCCGGCAGGGACTGAAGCTTTCTTT
CDR3aa: CSVDPAGTEAFF

d_gene: -
len: 11
j_gene: TRBJ2-7
abundance: -
v_gene: TRBV30
CDR3nt: TGTGCCTGTAAGGAGACCTACGAGCAGTACTTC
CDR3aa: CACKETYEQYF